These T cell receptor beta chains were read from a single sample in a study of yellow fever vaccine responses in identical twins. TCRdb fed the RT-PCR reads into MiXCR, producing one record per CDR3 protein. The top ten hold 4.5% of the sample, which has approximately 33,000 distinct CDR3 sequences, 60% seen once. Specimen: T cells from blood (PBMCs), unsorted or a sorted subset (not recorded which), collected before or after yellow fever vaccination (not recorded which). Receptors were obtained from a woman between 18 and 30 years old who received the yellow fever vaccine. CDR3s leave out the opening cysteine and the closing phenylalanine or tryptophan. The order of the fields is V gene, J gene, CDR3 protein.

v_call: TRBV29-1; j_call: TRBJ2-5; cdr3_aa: SVAGLQETQY
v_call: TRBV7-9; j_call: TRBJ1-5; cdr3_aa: ASSFAGVDVPQH
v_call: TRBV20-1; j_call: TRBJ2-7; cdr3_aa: SASDRTSGRYEQY
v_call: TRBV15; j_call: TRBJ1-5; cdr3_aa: ATSSRKTGNNQPQH
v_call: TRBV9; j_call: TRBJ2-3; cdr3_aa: ASSAGGGRDTQY
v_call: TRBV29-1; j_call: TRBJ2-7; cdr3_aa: SVRGGLSYEQY
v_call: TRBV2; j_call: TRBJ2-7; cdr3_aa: ASSEGTRRYEQY
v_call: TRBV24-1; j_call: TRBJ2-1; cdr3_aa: ATSDLRTPYNEQF
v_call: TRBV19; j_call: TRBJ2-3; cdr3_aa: ASSDIAIDTQY
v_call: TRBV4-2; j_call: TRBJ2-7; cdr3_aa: ASSLPGGSGEQY
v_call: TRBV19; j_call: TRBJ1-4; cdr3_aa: ASSVRGENEKLF
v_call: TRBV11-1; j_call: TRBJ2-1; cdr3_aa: ASSSIAGGVGNEQF
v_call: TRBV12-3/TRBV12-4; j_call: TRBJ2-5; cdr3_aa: ASSRGLAETQY
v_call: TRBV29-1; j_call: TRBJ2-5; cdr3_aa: SVRGGSETQY
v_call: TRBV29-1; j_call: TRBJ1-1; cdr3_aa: SVQWEEAF
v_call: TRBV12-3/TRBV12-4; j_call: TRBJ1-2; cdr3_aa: ASSFGGDNNYGYT
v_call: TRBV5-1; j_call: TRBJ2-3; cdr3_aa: ASSYGTTTDTQY
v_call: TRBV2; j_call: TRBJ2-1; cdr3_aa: ASKAGGPVQF
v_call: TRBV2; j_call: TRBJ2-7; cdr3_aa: ASSGQGAGEQY